This TCR beta chain was captured in a study of response to subunit inactivated influenza vaccine. Using its own MiXCR run on the RT-PCR reads, TCRdb lists one record per CDR3 protein. The profile shows just over 300,000 distinct CDR3 sequences, 21% of them singletons. General observations from the study: The authors suggested that few new T cells are recruited per seasonal influenza vaccination.

Details on this clonotype: What it recognizes is unknown.

The CDR3 extends over 15 amino acids. Per the germline V gene, CDR1 is SGHRS and CDR2 is YFSETQ. The V and J ends lost 0 bases and 2 bases respectively, with 8 bases between them. The receptor's source is a man aged 50 to 75 who received an inactivated influenza vaccine. The chain has TRBV5-1 and TRBJ2-2; D unclear. The sequencing here drew on PBMCs from blood, taken approximately 22 months after vaccination. DNA of the CDR3: TGCGCCAGCAGCTTGGAACGCAGCAACACCGGGGAGCTGTTTTTT. It yields the protein CASSLERSNTGELFF. The full variable domain, its missing parts supplied by reference TRBV5-1 and TRBJ2-2, is KAGVTQTPRYLIKTRGQQVTLSCSPISGHRSVSWYQQTPGQGLQFLFEYFSETQRNKGNFPGRFSGRQFSNSRSEMNVSTLELGDSALYLCASSLERSNTGELFFGEGSRLTVL.